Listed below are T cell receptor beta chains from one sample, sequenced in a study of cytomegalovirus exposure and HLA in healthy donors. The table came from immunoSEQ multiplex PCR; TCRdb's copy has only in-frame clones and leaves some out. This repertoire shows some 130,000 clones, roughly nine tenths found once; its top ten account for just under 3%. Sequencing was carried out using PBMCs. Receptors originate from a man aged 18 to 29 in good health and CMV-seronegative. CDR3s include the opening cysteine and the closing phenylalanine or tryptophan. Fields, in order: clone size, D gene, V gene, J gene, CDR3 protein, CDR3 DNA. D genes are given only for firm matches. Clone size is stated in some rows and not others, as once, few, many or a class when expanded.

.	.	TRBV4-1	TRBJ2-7	CASSGGYEQYF	TGCGCCAGCAGCGGAGGGTACGAGCAGTACTTC
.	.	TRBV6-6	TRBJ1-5	CASSLYRDKALQPQHF	TGTGCCAGCAGCCTATACCGGGACAAGGCGCTCCAGCCCCAGCATTTT
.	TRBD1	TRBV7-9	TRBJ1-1	CASSFRGRLDFF	TGTGCCAGCAGCTTCAGGGGGCGTCTTGATTTCTTT
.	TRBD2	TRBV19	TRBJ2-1	CASSPPTPGRALYEQFF	TGTGCCAGTAGTCCCCCCACTCCCGGGAGGGCCTTATATGAGCAGTTCTTC
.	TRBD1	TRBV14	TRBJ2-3	CASSQGQGIDTQYF	TGTGCCAGCAGCCAAGGACAGGGGATAGATACGCAGTATTTT
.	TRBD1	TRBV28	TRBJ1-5	CASRHPGQGIRPQHF	TGTGCCAGCAGACATCCGGGACAGGGAATTCGGCCCCAGCATTTT
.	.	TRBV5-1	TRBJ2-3	CASSSGSPDTQYF	TGCGCCAGCAGCTCGGGGTCTCCGGATACGCAGTATTTT
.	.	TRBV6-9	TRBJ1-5	CAPCWPQHF	TGTGCCCCGTGCTGGCCTCAGCATTTT
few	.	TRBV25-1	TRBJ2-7	CASSERRGRYEQYF	TGTGCCAGCAGTGAACGGCGGGGAAGGTACGAGCAGTACTTC
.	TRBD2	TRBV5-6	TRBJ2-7	CASSFERGLFTYEQYF	TGTGCCAGCAGCTTTGAGCGGGGGCTTTTTACCTACGAGCAGTACTTC
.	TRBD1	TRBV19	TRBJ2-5	CASSNRGAETQYF	TGTGCCAGTAGTAACAGGGGCGCAGAGACCCAGTACTTC
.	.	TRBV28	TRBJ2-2	CASITGGGEAGELFF	TGTGCCAGCATTACCGGAGGGGGGGAGGCCGGGGAGCTGTTTTTT
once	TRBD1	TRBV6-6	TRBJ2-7	CASRAGQADREQYF	TGTGCCAGCAGGGCGGGACAGGCAGATCGGGAGCAGTACTTC
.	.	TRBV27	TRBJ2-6	CASSFASSGANVLTF	TGTGCCAGCAGTTTTGCGAGCTCTGGGGCCAACGTCCTGACTTTC
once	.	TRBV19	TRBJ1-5	CASSPPRVLSNQPQHF	TGTGCCAGTAGTCCCCCCCGCGTCTTGAGCAATCAGCCCCAGCATTTT
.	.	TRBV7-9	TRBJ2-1	CASSFSGEQFF	TGTGCCAGCAGCTTTAGCGGTGAGCAGTTCTTC
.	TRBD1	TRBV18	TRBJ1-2	CASSAGTGGPHYGYTF	TGTGCCAGCTCAGCTGGGACAGGGGGTCCACACTATGGCTACACCTTC
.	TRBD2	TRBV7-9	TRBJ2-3	CASSLAHRDYYTDTQYF	TGTGCCAGCAGCTTAGCTCACCGGGACTACTACACAGATACGCAGTATTTT
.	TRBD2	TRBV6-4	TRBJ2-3	CASSDGSGGGTDTQYF	TGTGCCAGCAGTGACGGTAGCGGGGGGGGAACAGATACGCAGTATTTT
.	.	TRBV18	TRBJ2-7	CASSPGLLGYEQYF	TGTGCCAGCTCACCTGGACTCTTAGGCTACGAGCAGTACTTC
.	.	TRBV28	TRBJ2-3	CASTLGSITDTQYF	TGTGCCAGCACTTTGGGCAGTATCACAGATACGCAGTATTTT
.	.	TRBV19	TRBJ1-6	CASSIGRGLSYNSPLHF	TGTGCCAGTAGTATCGGGAGAGGCCTATCCTATAATTCACCCCTCCACTTT
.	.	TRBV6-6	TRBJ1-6	CASSYGGSSYNSPLHF	TGTGCCAGCAGTTACGGGGGGAGCTCCTATAATTCACCCCTCCACTTT
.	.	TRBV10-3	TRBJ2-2	CAAQLGGAGELFF	TGTGCCGCCCAGCTAGGGGGTGCCGGGGAGCTGTTTTTT
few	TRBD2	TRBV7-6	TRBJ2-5	CASSFRDYAQETQYF	TGTGCCAGCAGCTTCCGGGACTATGCACAAGAGACCCAGTACTTC
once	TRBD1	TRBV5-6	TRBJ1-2	CASSPGQGTNYGYTF	TGTGCCAGCAGCCCGGGACAGGGGACTAACTATGGCTACACCTTC
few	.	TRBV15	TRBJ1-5	CATSRDPGGNQPQHF	TGTGCCACCAGCAGAGATCCAGGGGGCAATCAGCCCCAGCATTTT
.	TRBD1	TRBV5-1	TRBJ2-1	CASSAGTAYNEQFF	TGCGCCAGCAGCGCAGGGACAGCCTACAATGAGCAGTTCTTC
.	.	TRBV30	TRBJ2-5	CAWRVSAQETQYF	TGTGCCTGGAGGGTTAGCGCCCAAGAGACCCAGTACTTC
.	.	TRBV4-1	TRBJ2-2	CASSQVGGTNTGELFF	TGCGCCAGCAGCCAAGTTGGGGGGACGAACACCGGGGAGCTGTTTTTT
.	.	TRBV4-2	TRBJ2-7	CASGLSMYEQYF	TGTGCCAGCGGGCTCTCGATGTACGAGCAGTACTTC
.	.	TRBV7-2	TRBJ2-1	CASSFVQGEFLFF	TGTGCCAGCAGCTTTGTGCAGGGTGAGTTTTTGTTCTTC
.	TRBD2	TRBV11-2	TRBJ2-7	CASSLDLTSGRKASYEQYF	TGTGCCAGCAGCTTAGACCTTACTAGCGGGAGAAAAGCATCGTACGAGCAGTACTTC
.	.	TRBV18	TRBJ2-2	CASSPVPRTNTGELFF	TGTGCCAGCTCACCAGTCCCGAGAACGAACACCGGGGAGCTGTTTTTT
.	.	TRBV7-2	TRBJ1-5	CASSLELAGGGQPQHF	TGTGCCAGCAGCTTAGAGTTGGCGGGAGGAGGCCAGCCCCAGCATTTT
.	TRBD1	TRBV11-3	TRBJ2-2	CASSPGQGNTGELFF	TGTGCCAGCAGCCCGGGACAGGGTAACACCGGGGAGCTGTTTTTT
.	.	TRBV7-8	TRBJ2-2	CASSTHPGGYTGELFF	TGTGCCAGCAGCACCCATCCGGGGGGCTACACCGGGGAGCTGTTTTTT
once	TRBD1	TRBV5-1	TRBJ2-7	CASRQGGGEQYF	TGCGCCAGCAGACAGGGGGGCGGGGAGCAGTACTTC
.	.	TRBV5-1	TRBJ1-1	CASSSDMNTEAFF	TGCGCCAGCAGCTCAGACATGAACACTGAAGCTTTCTTT
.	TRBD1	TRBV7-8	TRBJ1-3	CASSSSTGENTIYF	TGTGCCAGCAGCTCGTCGACAGGGGAAAACACCATATATTTT